This paragraph covers one T cell receptor (beta chain) sequence. Trimming left V 4 bases short and J 5 bases short, with 13 bases between. Germline values: CDR1 SGDLS, CDR2 YYNGEE. The length of the CDR3 is 15 residues. This specimen belongs to a study of blood T cell repertoires in COVID-19. Methods used by the authors: Nucleated cell number was recorded as an estimate derived from reference gene primer amplification. Some clones are missing from TCRdb's copy, which holds only in-frame ones; the method was immunoSEQ multiplex PCR. Clone size and V and J calls were adopted from that table, with D and trimming inferred from the DNA. Among under 350,000 clones listed, around 90% were seen once.

The sample taken for sequencing was peripheral blood. The receptor's source is a man aged 45-65 years with acute or convalescent COVID-19. The rearrangement joins TRBV9 to TRBJ1-6; D perhaps matches TRBD1 (6 bases). The CDR3 sequence: CASSPGQTHNSPLHF. The CDR3 DNA reads TGTGCCAGCAGCCCTGGACAGACACATAATTCACCCCTCCACTTT.